This T cell receptor (beta chain) was sequenced during a study of blood T cell repertoires in COVID-19. On the study more broadly: The United States, Italy and Spain were the sources of the acute and convalescent COVID-19 samples. Sources were T cells, B-cell-depleted T cells, or PBMCs; the material itself was cDNA or gDNA.

Under the authors' procedure: Amplifying reference gene primers gave estimates of nucleated cell counts. Sequencing used immunoSEQ multiplex PCR; TCRdb keeps in-frame clones, though not all of them. D and trimming come from the DNA, and the V and J calls and clone size come from that table. Of fewer than 200,000 clones listed, less than 90% are singletons. Germline trimming cut 1 base from V and 0 bases from J; bases unmatched to any gene: 6. CDR3 length: 17 amino acids. Germline lookup yields CDR1 KGHSH and CDR2 LQKENI. The sequencing input was peripheral blood. The sequence was collected from a man aged 60 to 75 with acute or convalescent COVID-19. V gene TRBV18 combines with J gene TRBJ1-5; 7 positions agree with TRBD1. CDR3 residues: CASSPQGQPYSNQPQHF. As DNA, the CDR3 is TGTGCCAGCTCACCACAGGGACAGCCCTATAGCAATCAGCCCCAGCATTTT. Full variable domain (rest looked up from reference TRBV18 and TRBJ1-5): NAGVMQNPRHLVRRRGQEARLRCSPMKGHSHVYWYRQLPEEGLKFMVYLQKENIIDESGMPKERFSAEFPKEGPSILRIQQVVRGDSAAYFCASSPQGQPYSNQPQHFGDGTRLSIL.